Below are 27 T cell receptor beta chains sequenced from a single sample in a study of tumor-infiltrating lymphocytes in primary liver carcinoma. For blood RNA, unsorted whole blood served as the source, and germline DNA was extracted too. The template, around 520 ng total RNA, yielded TCR beta cDNA made with a constant-region primer. ARM-PCR was slightly modified, and three nested multiplex PCR rounds with it gave rise to the TCR beta libraries. Investigators reported that the first two PCR rounds, at 10 cycles each, used TRBV1-TRBV30 forward primers with a C-beta reverse primer. TCRdb re-called the multiplex PCR reads with MiXCR, one entry per CDR3 protein. Seen here are about 200,000 distinct CDR3 sequences, around three fifths observed once, and the top ten hold around 7.1%. Sequencing input: peripheral blood. The origin of the receptors is an older woman with primary liver carcinoma and hepatitis B virus infection.

The CDR3 loop reads CASSYSWDGIEAFF. The CDR3 DNA is TGTGCCAGCAGTTACTCGTGGGACGGTATTGAAGCTTTCTTT. The chain recombines TRBV6-5 with TRBJ1-1, with a tentative D call TRBD1 (5 bases). The germline V gene has CDR1 MNHEY and CDR2 SVGAGI. The CDR3 covers 14 residues. V was cut by 0 bases and J by 7 bases, with 12 bases left in between.

The chain uses TRBV4-1 and TRBJ1-5; D may be TRBD1 (5 bases). Trimming took 0 bases from V and 6 from J, leaving 15 bases between them. Germline CDR1 and CDR2: MGHRA and YSYEKL. CDR3 length: 16 amino acids. As DNA, the CDR3 is TGCGCCAGCAGCCAAGAAGTTTCCAGGGCCCCTCAGCCCCAGCATTTT. Its translation: CASSQEVSRAPQPQHF.

Remarks on this clonotype: The junction and the germline gene differ at one end; a read error may be behind it. This chain links TRBV11-3 with TRBJ1-1; a possible D gene is TRBD1 (5 bases). The CDR3 has 13 amino acids. CDR1 and CDR2 (germline): SGHNT, YENEEA. CDR3 sequence: CASSLGGNTEALF. DNA for the CDR3: TGTGCCAGCAGCCTCGGGGGAAACACTGAAGCTCTCTTT.

Comment on this clonotype: The junction shows a germline mismatch at one end, possibly a read error. The J gene is TRBJ2-3, the V gene TRBV12-3 or TRBV12-4; D gene unclear. This CDR3 contains 12 residues. DNA of the CDR3: TGTGCCAGCAGTCCCTCCCATGATAGGCAGTATTTT. Translation: CASSPSHDRQYF.

The sample holds one count of this clonotype. A read error may be the cause here, since a much bigger clone is one base away. The chain joins TRBV12-3 or TRBV12-4 to TRBJ1-5; tentative D call: TRBD1 (5 bases). The CDR3 contains 15 residues. The CDR3 nucleotides read TGTGCCAGCAGTTTTGAGGGGTTGAGCAATCACCCCCAGCATTTT. Translation gives CASSFEGLSNHPQHF.

Comment on this clonotype: A much larger clone differs by one base, so this may be a read error. The chain's CDR3 is CASSQEAGGSYEQYF. CDR3 DNA sequence: TGCGCCAGCAGCCAAGAAGCGGGAGGGAGCTACGAGCAGTACTTC. The chain recombines TRBV4-1 with TRBJ2-7; TRBD2 matches at 10 bases. Germline assignment: CDR1 MGHRA and CDR2 YSYEKL. Losses at the gene ends were 0 bases for V and 3 bases for J; bases not matched to a gene: 2. The CDR3 contains 15 residues.

About this clonotype itself: A much larger clone is a single base away; this may be a read error. The chain recombines TRBV30 with TRBJ2-3; perhaps TRBD1 as D (6 bases). The CDR3 loop spans 14 amino acids. The germline CDR1 and CDR2 sequences are GTSNPN and SVGIG (reference sequence). V lost 8 bases, J lost 4 bases, and 19 bases lay in between. The CDR3 spells CARIRGHTADTQYF. CDR3 coding DNA: TGTGCCCGGATCCGGGGACATACGGCAGATACGCAGTATTTT.

On this clonotype: This could be a read error, since a much larger clone is one nucleotide away. The rearrangement links TRBV14 to TRBJ2-3; D not certain. The V end lost 5 bases, the J end lost 1 base, and 16 bases lay between the germline ends. The CDR3 contains 16 residues. Germline-derived CDR1 and CDR2 are SGHDN and FVKESK. In DNA form, the CDR3 reads TGTGCCAGCAGCATGGTTCTGGGCTATGGCACAGATACGCAGTATTTT. Translation: CASSMVLGYGTDTQYF.

This clonotype occurred once. A much bigger clone sits one base away, suggesting this may be a read error. The chain employs TRBV7-9 and TRBJ2-1; perhaps TRBD1 as D (7 bases). CDR1 SEHNR and CDR2 FQNEAQ come from the germline V gene (reference sequence). The CDR3 has 15 amino acids. V shed 3 bases and J shed 6 bases, with 15 bases lying between them. CDR3 bases: TGTGCCAGCAGCTTGGAGGGGGCTATGGGCAATGAGCAGTTCTTC. This codes for CASSLEGAMGNEQFF.

In regard to this clonotype: A junction end diverges from the germline sequence, so it may reflect a read error. This chain uses TRBV5-1 with TRBJ1-1, with TRBD1 as a possible D gene (5 bases). The CDR3 has 15 residues. Germline values: CDR1 SGHRS, CDR2 YFSETQ. This chain's CDR3 is CSSSPRGAGYTEAFF. DNA for the CDR3: TGCTCCAGCAGCCCCCGAGGGGCAGGTTACACTGAAGCTTTCTTT.

At least ten counts were recorded for this clonotype. J is TRBJ2-7 and V is TRBV7-8, with 10 bases fitting TRBD2. The germline CDR1 and CDR2 sequences are SGHVS and FQNEAQ. V lost 5 bases to trimming and J lost 1 base; unmatched junction nucleotides: 5. This CDR3 has 15 residues. As DNA, the CDR3 is TGTGCCAGCAGCCTCGGACTAGCGGTATCCTACGAGCAGTACTTC. Amino acids: CASSLGLAVSYEQYF.

This clonotype occurred once. At one end the junction does not follow the germline gene, possibly because of a read error. This chain joins TRBV30 and TRBJ1-1; D is unclear. CDR3 length: 14 amino acids. The V gene's germline CDR1 is GTSNPN and CDR2 SVGIG (reference sequence). CDR3 sequence: CTWSGSRFNTEAFF. The CDR3 DNA follows: TGTACCTGGAGTGGATCTAGATTCAACACTGAAGCTTTCTTT.

The chain couples TRBV7-9 to TRBJ2-1, with D possibly matching TRBD2 (6 bases). Germline V gene data show CDR1 as SEHNR and CDR2 as FQNEAQ (reference sequence). V lost 6 bases and J lost 8, with 17 bases in between. The length of the CDR3 is 14 residues. The CDR3 DNA follows: TGTGCCAGCAGGTCCGGGACTGACGATCATGAGCAGTTCTTC. Protein product: CASRSGTDDHEQFF.

With respect to this clonotype: The junction does not match germline at one end; this may be a read error. This chain's CDR3 is CASSWSRVPGANVLTF. The CDR3 DNA sequence: TGTGCCAGCAGTTGGAGCAGGGTCCCTGGGGCCAACGTCCTAACTTTC. The gene calls are TRBV12-3 or TRBV12-4 and TRBJ2-6; possible D gene TRBD1, 5 bases. The CDR3 totals 16 residues.

V and J are TRBV10-2 and TRBJ2-7; TRBD1 matches at 7 bases. CDR1 is WSHSY and CDR2 is SAAADI in the germline V gene. The CDR3 has 13 amino acids. V dropped 6 bases and J dropped 3; count of bases not matched to a gene: 5. CDR3 amino acids: CASSRTGSYEQYF. The CDR3 region has the DNA TGCGCCAGCAGCAGGACAGGTAGCTACGAGCAGTACTTC.

Notes on this clonotype: A much larger clonotype is one base distant, so this may be a read error. The chain uses TRBV6-6 and TRBJ2-7; 7 nucleotides line up with TRBD1. The germline gives CDR1 MNHNY, CDR2 SVGAGI (reference sequence). The CDR3 extends over 14 amino acids. After removal of 4 bases from V and 2 bases from J, the junction contained 5 bases not matched to a gene. This chain's CDR3 is CASSFRDRTYEQYF. The DNA for the CDR3 is TGTGCCAGCAGTTTCCGGGACAGAACCTACGAGCAGTACTTC.

A word on this clonotype: This could be a read error, since a much larger clone is one nucleotide away. The chain is built from TRBV14 and TRBJ1-1, with D perhaps matching TRBD1 (5 bases). Germline lookup yields CDR1 SGHDN and CDR2 FVKESK. This CDR3 comprises 14 residues. V was pared by 4 bases and J by 1 base, with 10 bases between. This chain's CDR3 is CASSPRVWNTEAFF. CDR3 DNA: TGTGCCAGCAGCCCCAGGGTGTGGAACACTGAAGCTTTCTTT. Full variable domain (remainder filled in from reference TRBV14 and TRBJ1-1): EAGVTQFPSHSVIEKGQTVTLRCDPISGHDNLYWYRRVMGKEIKFLLHFVKESKQDESGMPNNRFLAERTGGTYSTLKVQPAELEDSGVYFCASSPRVWNTEAFFGQGTRLTVV.

The chain employs TRBV7-9 and TRBJ1-1; D unclear. CDR3 size: 15 residues. Trimming left V 1 base short and J 1 base short, with 10 bases between. Looked up from germline, CDR1 is SEHNR and CDR2 is FQNEAQ (reference sequence). Here the CDR3 reads CASSLGAGRNTEAFF. CDR3 sequence (DNA): TGTGCCAGCAGCTTAGGCGCTGGACGGAACACTGAAGCTTTCTTT.

This clonotype appeared a few times. The chain uses TRBV5-1 and TRBJ1-1; TRBD1 matches 9 bases. The CDR3 extends over 15 amino acids. Per the germline V gene, CDR1 is SGHRS and CDR2 is YFSETQ. V was clipped by 3 bases and J by 6 bases; unmatched bases: 9. CDR3 nucleotide sequence: TGCGCCAGCAGCTGGGGACAGGGAGTAAGGGCTGAAGCTTTCTTT. Translation gives CASSWGQGVRAEAFF.

CDR3 amino acids: CASSLVAPHKQYF. The CDR3 DNA reads as TGTGCCAGCAGCTTAGTTGCTCCGCACAAGCAGTACTTC. This sequence joins TRBV11-2 and TRBJ2-7, with D uncertain. The CDR3 has 13 residues. Germline V gene lookup returns CDR1 SGHAT and CDR2 FQNNGV. Trimming removed 1 base at V and 8 bases at J, with 12 bases between.

The V gene is TRBV12-3 or TRBV12-4, the J gene TRBJ2-1; 7 nucleotides align to TRBD2. J was trimmed by 16 bases and V by 6 bases; bases with no gene match: 18. This CDR3 comprises 14 residues. CDR3 DNA sequence: TGTGCCAGCAGCTCGCCGACTGGGGGAGGGGTGCAATTCTTC. This encodes CASSSPTGGGVQFF.

A word on this clonotype: This clone may be a read error of a much larger clone one base away. The chain recombines TRBV12-5 with TRBJ2-1; 10 bases match TRBD2. The V gene's germline CDR1 is LGHNT and CDR2 FRNRAP. This CDR3 contains 16 residues. The CDR3 nucleotides are TGTGCTAATGGTGCCCCCGTGCTAGCGGGAGACAATGAGCAGTTCTTC. This translates into CANGAPVLAGDNEQFF.

This clonotype has at least ten counts. The CDR3 region is CASSLFRYGYTF. The CDR3 DNA sequence: TGTGCCAGCAGTTTGTTCCGCTATGGCTACACCTTC. The rearrangement links TRBV12-3 or TRBV12-4 to TRBJ1-2; no clear D gene. The CDR3 length is 12 residues. The V gene lost 3 bases and the J gene lost 4 bases, with 6 bases spanning the gap.

The table lists this clonotype with many counts. The CDR3 protein is CASSTHRALIYEQYF. Here the CDR3 DNA reads TGTGCCAGCAGCACACACCGGGCGCTCATCTACGAGCAGTACTTC. The V gene is TRBV7-8, the J gene TRBJ2-7; no firm D call. The length of the CDR3 is 15 residues. V lost 5 bases to trimming and J lost 3 bases, with 17 bases between them. The germline V gene has CDR1 SGHVS and CDR2 FQNEAQ.

The chain recombines TRBV6-2 or TRBV6-3 with TRBJ2-3; D ambiguous. The CDR3 has 12 amino acids. Trimming removed 9 bases from V and 6 bases from J, with 13 bases in between. Germline loops: CDR1 MNHEY, CDR2 SVGEGT. As DNA, the CDR3 is TGTGCCAGTAGGCCCTCTGCGGATACGCAGTATTTT. This gives the protein CASRPSADTQYF.

This clonotype came up a few times. A much more abundant neighbour one base away suggests this may be a read error. The V call is TRBV6-1, the J call TRBJ2-3, with a tentative D call TRBD1 (6 bases). Germline CDR1 and CDR2: MNHNS and SASEGT. This CDR3 region has 13 residues. CDR3 in amino acids: CVSSDPNRATQYF. DNA of the CDR3: TGTGTCAGCAGTGACCCGAACAGGGCTACGCAGTATTTT.

Notes on this clonotype: Germline and junction disagree at one end, which may indicate a read error. The gene calls are TRBV6-9 and TRBJ2-5, with D hard to call. This CDR3 region has 16 residues. CDR1 and CDR2 from the germline V gene are MNHGY and SVAAGI. The CDR3 protein is CVSSYSGRGPVETQYF. CDR3 sequence (DNA): TGTGTCAGCAGTTACTCTGGTCGCGGCCCAGTAGAGACCCAGTACTTC.